The present T cell receptor beta chain was sequenced within a study of control samples from healthy donors and cancer patients. The CDR3 consists of 12 residues. With 5 bases removed from V and 9 bases from J, the gap between germline ends came to 10 bases. Germline CDR1 is SGHAT and CDR2 is FQNNGV. Some clones are missing from TCRdb's copy, which holds only in-frame ones; the method was immunoSEQ multiplex PCR. The data show about 180,000 clones, approximately 94% seen once. The sequenced sample consisted of blood. The J gene is TRBJ2-2, the V gene TRBV11-2, with D perhaps being TRBD1 or TRBD2 (5 bases each). The origin of this receptor is a man aged 30-40 years in good health. CDR3 sequence (DNA): TGTGCCAGCAGCCCAGGGACGTGGGAGCTGTTTTTT. Translating gives CASSPGTWELFF.